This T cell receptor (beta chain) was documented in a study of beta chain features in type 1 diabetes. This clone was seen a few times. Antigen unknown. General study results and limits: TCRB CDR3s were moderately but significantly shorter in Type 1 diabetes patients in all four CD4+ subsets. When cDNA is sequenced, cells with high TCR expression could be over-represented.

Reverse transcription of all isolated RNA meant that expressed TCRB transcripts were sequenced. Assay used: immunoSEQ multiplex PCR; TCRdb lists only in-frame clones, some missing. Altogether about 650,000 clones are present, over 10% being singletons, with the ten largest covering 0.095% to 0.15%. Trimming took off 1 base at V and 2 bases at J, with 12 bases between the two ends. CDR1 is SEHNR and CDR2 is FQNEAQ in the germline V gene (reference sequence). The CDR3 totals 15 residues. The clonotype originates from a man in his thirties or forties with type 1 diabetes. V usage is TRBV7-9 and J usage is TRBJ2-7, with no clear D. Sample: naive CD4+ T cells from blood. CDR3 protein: CASSLGSDKAYEQYF. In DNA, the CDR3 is TGTGCCAGCAGCTTAGGAAGCGATAAGGCCTACGAGCAGTACTTC.